This TCR beta chain was recorded in a study of control samples from healthy donors and cancer patients. Generated by immunoSEQ multiplex PCR, the TCRdb table keeps only in-frame clones and is missing some. The sample lists approximately 100,000 clones; less than 95% were seen once. Germline CDR1 is MNHEY and CDR2 is SVGAGI. V was trimmed by 0 bases and J by 2 bases, leaving 11 bases between them. The CDR3 loop spans 15 amino acids. The TCR was taken from a human donor in good health. The donor label of this sample is uncertain. The rearrangement joins TRBV6-5 to TRBJ2-7; D unclear. The sample consisted of blood. This CDR3 reads CASSYSKAGTYEQYF. CDR3 nucleotide sequence: TGTGCCAGCAGTTACTCGAAGGCAGGAACCTACGAGCAGTACTTC.